Below are 13 T cell receptor beta chains sequenced from a single sample in a study of response to subunit inactivated influenza vaccine. TCRdb re-analysed the RT-PCR reads in MiXCR, keeping a single row per CDR3 protein. Among 650,000 to 850,000 distinct CDR3 sequences listed, about 14% were seen once. Sample: PBMCs from blood, taken around two weeks before vaccination. The receptors were gathered from a man aged 45 to 65 who received an inactivated influenza vaccine.

The table lists this clonotype with a few counts. The genes are TRBV12-3 or TRBV12-4 and TRBJ1-1; a possible D gene is TRBD1 (6 bases). The V and J ends lost 6 bases and 1 base respectively, with 12 bases between them. This CDR3 is built from 14 residues. In nucleotides, the CDR3 is TGTGCCAGCAGGGTAACGACAGGGAACACTGAAGCTTTCTTT. Its protein product is CASRVTTGNTEAFF.

This clonotype has only a few counts. The V and J genes are TRBV12-3 or TRBV12-4 and TRBJ2-7; 7 bases fit TRBD1. After removal of 8 bases from V and 0 bases from J, the junction contained 7 bases not matched to a gene. There are 14 residues in the CDR3. The CDR3 loop is CASGRGQSSYEQYF. DNA for the CDR3: TGTGCCAGCGGACGGGGACAGAGCTCCTACGAGCAGTACTTC.

This chain uses TRBV7-2 with TRBJ2-2; possibly TRBD2 for D (7 bases). Germline-derived CDR1 and CDR2 are SGHTA and FQGNSA. V lost 3 bases to trimming and J lost 14 bases, with 16 bases between them. The CDR3 covers 13 residues. The CDR3 loop reads CASSFPGRGALFF. CDR3 nucleotide sequence: TGTGCCAGCAGCTTCCCAGGCCGGGGGGCCCTGTTTTTT.

The V call is TRBV6-2 or TRBV6-3, the J call TRBJ2-5; 10 nucleotides match TRBD2. This CDR3 has 18 residues. CDR1 and CDR2 from the germline V gene are MNHEY and SVGEGT. J was trimmed by 0 bases and V by 7 bases; bases with no gene match: 14. The CDR3 sequence: CASTLGGLAGAYQETQYF. The CDR3 region has the DNA TGTGCCAGCACCCTAGGCGGGCTAGCGGGGGCCTACCAAGAGACCCAGTACTTC.

V gene TRBV20-1 combines with J gene TRBJ2-7; D ambiguous. The CDR3 is made up of 10 amino acids. In germline, CDR1 is DFQATT, CDR2 SNEGSKA (reference sequence). Trimming pared 3 bases from V and 7 bases from J, leaving 7 bases between. The CDR3 sequence: CSARHSEQYF. The CDR3 DNA reads as TGCAGTGCTAGGCACTCGGAGCAGTACTTC.

The CDR3 nucleotides read TGTGCCAGCAGTCGGGTAATGGAAAGGACCCACGAGCAGTACTTC. It translates to CASSRVMERTHEQYF. The J gene is TRBJ2-7, the V gene TRBV12-3 or TRBV12-4; D uncertain. The length of the CDR3 is 15 residues. Trimming took 5 bases from V and 5 from J, leaving 19 bases between them.

This clonotype was observed a handful of times. The rearrangement joins TRBV15 to TRBJ2-7; the match to TRBD2 covers 9 bases. CDR3 size: 14 residues. Germline assignment: CDR1 LNHNV and CDR2 YYDKDF (reference sequence). V lost 5 bases and J lost 3; bases outside the gene matches: 5. CDR3 loop: CATSGGTSYYEQYF. For the CDR3, the DNA is TGTGCCACCAGCGGCGGGACTAGCTACTACGAGCAGTACTTC.

This clonotype turned up a few times. The chain links TRBV20-1 to TRBJ2-7, with D tentatively TRBD2 (5 bases). The CDR3 length is 19 residues. V shed 1 base and J shed 3 bases, with 28 bases lying between them. Germline values: CDR1 DFQATT, CDR2 SNEGSKA (reference sequence). The chain's CDR3 is CSARVGLEGIISGSYEQYF. The DNA of the CDR3 is TGCAGTGCTAGAGTTGGGTTAGAGGGCATCATAAGTGGTAGCTACGAGCAGTACTTC.

There are many counts of this clonotype. This sequence joins TRBV11-2 and TRBJ2-1; D is perhaps TRBD2 (5 bases). Between the trimmed V and J ends, which lost 0 bases and 9 bases, there was a span of 24 bases. The germline CDR1 and CDR2 sequences are SGHAT and FQNNGV. The CDR3 runs to 18 residues. CDR3 protein: CASSLDPQWEKKRREQFF. The CDR3 DNA reads as TGTGCCAGCAGCTTAGATCCCCAATGGGAGAAAAAACGGCGTGAGCAGTTCTTC.

This clonotype was observed a few times. V is TRBV12-3 or TRBV12-4 and J is TRBJ2-4; no reliable D call. The CDR3 has 14 residues. Trimming shortened V by 1 base and J by 10 bases, and 14 bases separated the two germline ends. CDR3 DNA sequence: TGTGCCAGCAGTTTAGATGATTGGGGTGCGATTCAGTACTTC. It yields the protein CASSLDDWGAIQYF.

This clonotype came up a few times. The chain recombines TRBV6-1 with TRBJ2-7; D is undetermined. The germline V gene has CDR1 MNHNS and CDR2 SASEGT. The CDR3 has 13 residues. The V and J ends lost 8 bases and 3 bases respectively, with 14 bases between them. The CDR3 bases are TGTGCCAGCGGCGATCCGAGACGCTACGAGCAGTACTTC. Residues: CASGDPRRYEQYF.

The rearrangement uses TRBV20-1 and TRBJ1-4, with D perhaps matching TRBD1 (6 bases). The CDR3 has 13 residues. Germline CDR1 and CDR2: DFQATT and SNEGSKA (reference sequence). The germline V and J ends were trimmed by 5 bases and 1 base, with 8 bases remaining between them. CDR3: CSAYRVTNEKLFF. The CDR3 nucleotides are TGCAGTGCTTACAGGGTAACTAATGAAAAACTGTTTTTT.

In this sample, this clonotype turned up a few times. This chain connects TRBV6-2 or TRBV6-3 to TRBJ1-5; D ambiguous. V lost 10 bases, J lost 2 bases, and 12 bases lay in between. Germline CDR1 MNHEY, CDR2 SVGEGT. The CDR3 is 13 amino acids. CDR3 residues: CATHGVGNQPQHF. The CDR3 DNA sequence: TGTGCCACCCATGGTGTCGGCAATCAGCCCCAGCATTTT.